This T cell receptor beta chain came from a study of sequential checkpoint blockade in melanoma. Study context: Arm A got nivolumab then ipilimumab; arm B the reverse, 1:1. Each arm's sequence ended with maintenance nivolumab.

The assay was immunoSEQ multiplex PCR, and TCRdb's table has in-frame clones only and misses some. The sample includes roughly 9,100 clones, roughly 90% of them seen just once. Specified treatment: randomized to nivolumab then ipilimumab (arm A) or the reverse (arm B). DNA-damaging chemotherapy had not been given to any patient beforehand. Sorted cells were live CD3+CD8+, lacking CD19 and CD56, from PBMCs. The CDR3 has 14 amino acids. V shed 0 bases, J shed 4 bases, and the junction held 3 bases outside the gene matches. The germline CDR1 and CDR2 sequences are MNHEY and SVGAGI. This TCR was sampled from a human donor with melanoma. The specimen comprised CD8+ T cells sorted from blood (inferred from file names), sampled from a patient given nivolumab and ipilimumab in sequence. The chain uses TRBV6-5 and TRBJ2-7; 7 bases are a match to TRBD2. The CDR3 DNA reads TGTGCCAGCAGTTACTCGCAGGGAGGGTACGAGCAGTACTTC. Protein: CASSYSQGGYEQYF.